Presented here are 10 T cell receptor beta chains from one specimen sequenced in a study of blood T cell repertoires in COVID-19. This table comes from immunoSEQ multiplex PCR, and its TCRdb copy is limited to in-frame clones, with some not included. Of some 180,000 clones in the sample, around 90% are singletons; the top ten hold around 7%. Sequenced input: peripheral blood. These receptors came from a man aged 35 to 55 with acute or convalescent COVID-19.

The J gene is TRBJ1-6, the V gene TRBV5-5; 9 nucleotides align to TRBD1. Germline CDR1 SGHKS, CDR2 YYEKEE (reference sequence). J gave up 8 bases and V 3 bases, and 9 bases lay outside the gene matches. CDR3 length: 16 amino acids. The CDR3 sequence is CASSYTPGQGYSPLHF. The CDR3, as DNA: TGTGCCAGCAGCTATACTCCGGGACAGGGATATTCACCCCTCCACTTT.

The chain employs TRBV10-3 and TRBJ1-1; 7 bases map to TRBD1. The CDR3 totals 14 residues. Germline V CDR1 and CDR2: ENHRY, SYGVKD. V gave up 6 bases and J gave up 1 base; unmatched junction bases: 5. CDR3 region: CAIREGQQNTEAFF. The CDR3 DNA reads TGTGCCATCAGAGAGGGACAGCAGAACACTGAAGCTTTCTTT.

The chain recombines TRBV11-2 with TRBJ2-2, with D maybe TRBD2 (6 bases). This CDR3 has 17 residues. V was clipped by 0 bases and J by 5 bases, with 16 bases between them. From germline, CDR1 is SGHAT and CDR2 FQNNGV. CDR3 nucleotides: TGTGCCAGCAGCTTAGATCCAACGGGCGGAGGGACCGGGGAGCTGTTTTTT. As protein: CASSLDPTGGGTGELFF.

This clone was found once. This chain links TRBV10-2 with TRBJ2-3; the match to TRBD2 covers 10 bases. There are 15 residues in the CDR3. Losses at the gene ends were 0 bases for V and 3 bases for J; bases not matched to a gene: 0. Looked up from germline, CDR1 is WSHSY and CDR2 is SAAADI. The CDR3 bases are TGCGCCAGCAGTGAGTCTAGCGGGGGGACAGATACGCAGTATTTT. Protein: CASSESSGGTDTQYF.

As regards this clone: The junction does not match germline at one end; this may be a read error. This rearrangement joins TRBV11-3 to TRBJ2-6, with 8 positions matching TRBD1. Looked up from germline, CDR1 is SGHNT and CDR2 is YENEEA. The CDR3 has 16 residues. The CDR3 DNA reads TGTGTCAGCAGCTTACGGACAGGGACCGGGGCCAACGTCCTGACTTTC. Translated: CVSSLRTGTGANVLTF.

The rearrangement links TRBV7-9 to TRBJ2-3; 9 nucleotides match TRBD1. The CDR3 is made up of 14 amino acids. V dropped 5 bases and J dropped 4; count of bases not matched to a gene: 4. Germline loops: CDR1 SEHNR, CDR2 FQNEAQ (reference sequence). The CDR3 protein is CASSRQGGSDTQYF. DNA for the CDR3: TGTGCCAGCAGCCGACAGGGGGGATCAGATACGCAGTATTTT.

This chain uses TRBV7-2 with TRBJ2-3; D may be TRBD1 (5 bases). Looked up from germline, CDR1 is SGHTA and CDR2 is FQGNSA. This CDR3 spans 16 amino acids. V shed 6 bases and J shed 0 bases, with 16 bases lying between them. The CDR3 here is CASRPQGGASTDTQYF. Written as DNA, the CDR3 is TGTGCCAGCAGACCTCAGGGTGGGGCTAGCACAGATACGCAGTATTTT.

V is TRBV21-1 and J is TRBJ2-2; TRBD1, the table's D call, was not compared with the DNA. TRBV21-1 is labeled a pseudogene. The CDR3 runs 17 residues. CDR3 protein: CASSKSSSQEATGELFF. The CDR3 region has the DNA TGTGCCAGCAGCAAAAGTTCTTCGCAGGAAGCCACCGGGGAGCTGTTTTTT.

J is TRBJ1-4 and V is TRBV4-3; no clear D gene. Germline V lookup: CDR1 LGHNA, CDR2 YSLEER. Trimming removed 4 bases from V and 0 bases from J, with 12 bases in between. This CDR3 contains 16 residues. As DNA, the CDR3 is TGCGCCAGCAGCCCCTCCCCCGTTGCAACTAATGAAAAACTGTTTTTT. It encodes CASSPSPVATNEKLFF.

This chain links TRBV28 with TRBJ2-1; 15 bases line up with TRBD2. Germline V gives CDR1 MDHEN, CDR2 SYDVKM. CDR3 length: 15 amino acids. V lost 5 bases and J lost 4; bases outside the gene matches: 0. The CDR3 loop is CASSGTSGGYNEQFF. CDR3 nucleotides: TGTGCCAGCAGTGGGACTAGCGGGGGGTACAATGAGCAGTTCTTC.